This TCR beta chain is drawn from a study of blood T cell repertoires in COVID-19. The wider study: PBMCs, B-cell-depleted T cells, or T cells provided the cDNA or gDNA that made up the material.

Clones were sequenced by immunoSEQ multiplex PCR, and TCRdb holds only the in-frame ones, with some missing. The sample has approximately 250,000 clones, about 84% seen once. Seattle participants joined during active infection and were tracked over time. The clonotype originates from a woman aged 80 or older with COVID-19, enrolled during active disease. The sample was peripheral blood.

CDR3 in amino acids: CASSQDLAGGRQTQYF. The CDR3 nucleotides are TGTGCCAGCAGCCAAGATCTGGCGGGGGGGCGACAGACCCAGTACTTC. This chain connects TRBV3-1 (or the pseudogene TRBV3-2) to TRBJ2-5, with TRBD2 identical over 9 bases. Germline V CDR1 and CDR2: LGHDT, YNNKEL (reference sequence). Unmatched junction bases numbered 8, after V lost 0 bases and J lost 6 bases. The CDR3 has 16 residues.